These 23 T cell receptor beta chains share one sample of origin, sequenced in a study of control samples from healthy donors and cancer patients. Clones were sequenced by immunoSEQ multiplex PCR, and TCRdb holds only the in-frame ones, with some missing. The table lists over 100,000 clones, approximately 90% of them singletons, with less than 2.5% in the top ten. Sequencing was done on a sample of blood. Receptor source: a woman aged 45-59 years in good health.

V gene TRBV5-4 combines with J gene TRBJ1-1, with 12 bases lining up with TRBD1. V shed 4 bases and J 5 bases; nucleotides not matched to a gene: 9. This CDR3 region has 16 residues. CDR1 SGHNT and CDR2 YYREEE come from the germline V gene (reference sequence). Here the CDR3 reads CASSPPGQGAFTEAFF. CDR3 DNA: TGTGCCAGCAGCCCGCCGGGACAGGGGGCGTTTACTGAAGCTTTCTTT.

V usage is TRBV5-1 and J usage is TRBJ2-3, with D possibly matching TRBD2 (9 bases). Trimming removed 4 bases from V and 4 bases from J, with 25 bases in between. Germline V gives CDR1 SGHRS, CDR2 YFSETQ. CDR3 length: 18 residues. The CDR3 is CASSPDRARGGASDTQYF. The CDR3 nucleotides read TGCGCCAGCAGCCCGGACAGGGCTCGCGGGGGGGCGTCAGATACGCAGTATTTT.

The V gene is TRBV5-4, the J gene TRBJ2-5, with D perhaps TRBD2 (6 bases). V was trimmed by 4 bases and J by 9 bases, leaving 22 bases between them. The germline V gene has CDR1 SGHNT and CDR2 YYREEE (reference sequence). This CDR3 has 15 amino acids. The CDR3 bases are TGTGCCAGCAGCCCCAACCGGGACTCCGGCTGGCCCCAGTACTTC. As protein: CASSPNRDSGWPQYF.

The chain employs TRBV7-8 and TRBJ1-1; 7 nucleotides agree with TRBD1. V was pared by 5 bases and J by 6 bases, with 15 bases of the junction left unmatched. The CDR3 has 16 amino acids. CDR1 is SGHVS, CDR2 FQNEAQ, per germline. The chain's CDR3 is CASSIAEGARTPEAFF. The CDR3 nucleotides are TGTGCCAGCAGCATCGCAGAGGGGGCACGCACGCCTGAAGCTTTCTTT.

This sequence joins TRBV6-5 and TRBJ1-1; maybe TRBD1 (6 bases). The CDR3 covers 14 residues. CDR1 and CDR2 from the germline V gene are MNHEY and SVGAGI. V lost 5 bases and J lost 7, with 17 bases in between. Written as DNA, the CDR3 is TGTGCCAGCAGTCCGCCCCCCCTGACAGGTGAAGCTTTCTTT. It encodes CASSPPPLTGEAFF.

As for this clone: In the same sample, other DNA sequences code for this CDR3. The gene calls are TRBV6-1 and TRBJ2-5; TRBD2 matches 7 bases. The CDR3 has 15 residues. With V trimmed by 1 base and J by 1 base, 3 bases remained unmatched. In germline, CDR1 is MNHNS, CDR2 SASEGT. The DNA for the CDR3 is TGTGCCAGCAGTGAAGTAGGCGGGGGCCAAGAGACCCAGTACTTC. Protein: CASSEVGGGQETQYF.

This chain links TRBV3-1 (or the pseudogene TRBV3-2) with TRBJ2-6, with 7 bases matching TRBD2. This CDR3 contains 17 residues. Germline CDR1 and CDR2: LGHDT and YNNKEL (reference sequence). The V gene end was trimmed by 1 base and the J gene end by 4 bases; junction bases not matched to a gene: 7. CDR3 region: CASSQGSSGPGANVLTF. For the CDR3, the DNA is TGTGCCAGCAGCCAAGGCTCTAGCGGACCCGGGGCCAACGTCCTGACTTTC.

The chain joins TRBV6-5 to TRBJ2-5, with 12 bases aligning to TRBD2. This CDR3 has 15 residues. Germline V gene lookup returns CDR1 MNHEY and CDR2 SVGAGI. With 8 bases clipped from V and 0 bases from J, the junction kept 4 bases outside the gene matches. The CDR3 protein is CASRTSGAYQETQYF. For the CDR3, the DNA is TGTGCCAGCCGGACTAGCGGGGCGTACCAAGAGACCCAGTACTTC.

The CDR3 coding sequence is TGTGCCAGCAGACAGAAGGCATCGTCTCGCGGTGAGCAGTTCTTC. This gives the protein CASRQKASSRGEQFF. The rearrangement joins TRBV28 to TRBJ2-1; D gene uncertain. The CDR3 has 15 amino acids. The V gene's germline CDR1 is MDHEN and CDR2 SYDVKM. V was trimmed by 6 bases and J by 9 bases, leaving 21 bases between them. The complete variable domain, with remaining parts taken from reference TRBV28 and TRBJ2-1, reads DVKVTQSSRYLVKRTGEKVFLECVQDMDHENMFWYRQDPGLGLRLIYFSYDVKMKEKGDIPEGYSVSREKKERFSLILESASTNQTSMYLCASRQKASSRGEQFFGPGTRLTVL.

The chain combines TRBV2 with TRBJ2-2, with TRBD2 matching over 8 bases. The V gene end was trimmed by 2 bases and the J gene end by 9 bases; junction bases not matched to a gene: 5. Germline V lookup: CDR1 SNHLY, CDR2 FYNNEI. The CDR3 extends over 14 amino acids. CDR3 residues: CASSEFSGARELFF. The CDR3 nucleotides are TGTGCCAGCAGTGAATTTAGCGGGGCGCGGGAGCTGTTTTTT. Looking up the rest from reference TRBV2 and TRBJ2-2 gives the full variable domain: EPEVTQTPSHQVTQMGQEVILRCVPISNHLYFYWYRQILGQKVEFLVSFYNNEISEKSEIFDDQFSVERPDGSNFTLKIRSTKLEDSAMYFCASSEFSGARELFFGEGSRLTVL.

In this sample, this clone turned up once. V usage is TRBV20-1 and J usage is TRBJ2-1; TRBD2 is a possible D gene (5 bases). There are 16 residues in the CDR3. V gave up 3 bases and J gave up 8 bases, with 23 bases separating them. Per the germline V gene, CDR1 is DFQATT and CDR2 is SNEGSKA (reference sequence). CDR3 amino acids: CSASLARRQIRDEQFF. CDR3 sequence (DNA): TGCAGTGCTAGTCTAGCCCGGAGGCAAATTAGGGATGAGCAGTTCTTC.

The chain couples TRBV5-1 to TRBJ2-3; 8 positions match TRBD2. Germline CDR1 and CDR2: SGHRS and YFSETQ. With 4 bases clipped from V and 3 bases from J, the junction kept 10 bases outside the gene matches. The CDR3 length is 16 residues. The CDR3 region is CASSPAAAGGTDTQYF. The CDR3 DNA follows: TGCGCCAGCAGCCCGGCGGCTGCGGGGGGAACAGATACGCAGTATTTT.

The chain couples TRBV27 to TRBJ2-7; no reliable D call. Trimming cost V 5 bases and J 5 bases, with 7 bases left between them. Germline CDR1 and CDR2: MNHEY and SMNVEV (reference sequence). The CDR3 loop spans 11 amino acids. In DNA form, the CDR3 reads TGTGCCAGCAGTGGGTCCCACGAGCAGTACTTC. Translated, it gives CASSGSHEQYF.

The chain uses TRBV2 and TRBJ1-4; maybe TRBD1 (5 bases). The germline V and J ends were trimmed by 4 bases and 1 base, with 10 bases remaining between them. This CDR3 has 15 amino acids. The V gene's germline CDR1 is SNHLY and CDR2 FYNNEI. This CDR3 reads CASSGDSGTNEKLFF. The CDR3 DNA reads TGTGCCAGCAGTGGTGACAGCGGAACTAATGAAAAACTGTTTTTT.

This sequence joins TRBV19 and TRBJ2-1; 11 bases line up with TRBD2. The CDR3 spans 19 residues. The germline CDR1 and CDR2 sequences are LNHDA and SQIVND (reference sequence). Losses at the gene ends were 5 bases for V and 0 bases for J; bases not matched to a gene: 12. Written as DNA, the CDR3 is TGTGCCAGTAGTGTTGGACTAGCGGGCCCTGGGAGCTCCTACAATGAGCAGTTCTTC. As protein: CASSVGLAGPGSSYNEQFF.

The CDR3 sequence: CSVEEYGAYGYTF. CDR3 in DNA: TGCAGCGTTGAAGAGTACGGGGCTTATGGCTACACCTTC. J is TRBJ1-2 and V is TRBV29-1, with D perhaps matching TRBD1 (5 bases). Trimming shortened V by 0 bases and J by 5 bases, and 10 bases separated the two germline ends. Germline CDR1 and CDR2: SQVTM and ANQGSEA. The CDR3 is 13 amino acids.

The V call is TRBV27, the J call TRBJ2-2, with a tentative D call TRBD1 (6 bases). There are 13 residues in the CDR3. V was shortened by 6 bases and J by 6 bases, with 11 bases between the two germline ends. The V gene's germline CDR1 is MNHEY and CDR2 SMNVEV (reference sequence). The CDR3: CASRFGGPGELFF. CDR3 DNA sequence: TGTGCCAGCAGGTTTGGGGGCCCCGGGGAGCTGTTTTTT.

In its sample, this clone ranks as medium-sized. V and J are TRBV29-1 and TRBJ1-1; D not certain. The CDR3 sequence is 10 residues long. The V and J ends lost 6 bases and 5 bases respectively, with 7 bases between them. Germline CDR1 reads SQVTM; CDR2 reads ANQGSEA. The CDR3 DNA follows: TGCAGCGTACTCAGTACTGAAGCTTTCTTT. It specifies CSVLSTEAFF.

Ten or more counts support this clone. The gene calls are TRBV6-5 and TRBJ1-2, with no clear D. Between the trimmed V and J ends, which lost 8 bases and 0 bases, there was a span of 13 bases. Germline values: CDR1 MNHEY, CDR2 SVGAGI. There are 14 residues in the CDR3. CDR3 amino acids: CASDYLTANYGYTF. The CDR3 DNA follows: TGTGCCAGCGACTATTTAACAGCTAACTATGGCTACACCTTC.

This chain uses TRBV4-1 with TRBJ2-7; 7 nucleotides align to TRBD2. V lost 1 base and J lost 5; bases outside the gene matches: 14. This CDR3 comprises 17 residues. CDR1 is MGHRA and CDR2 is YSYEKL in the germline V gene. This chain's CDR3 is CASSQVFGGGIRNEQYF. CDR3 sequence (DNA): TGCGCCAGCAGCCAAGTCTTTGGGGGAGGGATTCGGAACGAGCAGTACTTC.

This rearrangement joins TRBV7-9 to TRBJ2-3; D remains ambiguous. The CDR3 is 13 amino acids. V was clipped by 2 bases and J by 4 bases, with 7 bases between them. Per the germline V gene, CDR1 is SEHNR and CDR2 is FQNEAQ (reference sequence). In DNA form, the CDR3 reads TGTGCCAGCAGCTTAATGGGTCCAGATACGCAGTATTTT. Its protein product is CASSLMGPDTQYF.

By proportion, this clone is medium-sized. The V call is TRBV27, the J call TRBJ2-7; 7 bases match TRBD1. This CDR3 comprises 15 residues. Germline lookup yields CDR1 MNHEY and CDR2 SMNVEV (reference sequence). V shed 3 bases, J shed 0 bases, and the junction held 5 bases outside the gene matches. Here the CDR3 reads CASSFGQAPSYEQYF. Written as DNA, the CDR3 is TGTGCCAGCAGTTTCGGACAGGCCCCCTCCTACGAGCAGTACTTC.

The V gene is TRBV13, the J gene TRBJ2-3; D gene uncertain. Per the germline V gene, CDR1 is PRHDT and CDR2 is FYEKMQ (reference sequence). CDR3 length: 14 amino acids. Trimming removed 4 bases at V and 0 bases at J, with 8 bases between. In DNA form, the CDR3 reads TGTGCCAGCAGCTCCCGCCGTAGCACAGATACGCAGTATTTT. Protein: CASSSRRSTDTQYF.